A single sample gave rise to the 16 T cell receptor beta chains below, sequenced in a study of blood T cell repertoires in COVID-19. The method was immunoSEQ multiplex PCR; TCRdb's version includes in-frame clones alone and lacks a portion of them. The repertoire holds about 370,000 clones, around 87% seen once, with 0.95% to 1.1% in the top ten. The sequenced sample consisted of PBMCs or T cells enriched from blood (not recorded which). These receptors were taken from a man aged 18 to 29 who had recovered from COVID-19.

CDR3: CAISEIQGEVNEQFF. The CDR3, as DNA: TGTGCCATCAGTGAAATACAGGGGGAGGTCAATGAGCAGTTCTTC. The rearrangement joins TRBV10-3 to TRBJ2-1, with 8 bases aligning to TRBD1. Unmatched junction bases numbered 7, after V lost 3 bases and J lost 6 bases. This CDR3 comprises 15 residues. Germline lookup yields CDR1 ENHRY and CDR2 SYGVKD.

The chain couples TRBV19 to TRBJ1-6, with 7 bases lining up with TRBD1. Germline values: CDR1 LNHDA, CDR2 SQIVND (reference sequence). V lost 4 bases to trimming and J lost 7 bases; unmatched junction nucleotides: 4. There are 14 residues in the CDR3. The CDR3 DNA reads TGTGCCAGTAGTAGGGACAGTACCAATTCACCCCTCCACTTT. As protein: CASSRDSTNSPLHF.

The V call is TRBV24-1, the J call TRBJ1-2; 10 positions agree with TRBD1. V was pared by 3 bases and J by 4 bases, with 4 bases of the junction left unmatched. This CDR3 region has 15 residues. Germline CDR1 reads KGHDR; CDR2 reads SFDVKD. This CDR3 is CATSDPGQGIYGYTF. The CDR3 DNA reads TGTGCCACCAGTGATCCGGGACAGGGGATCTATGGCTACACCTTC.

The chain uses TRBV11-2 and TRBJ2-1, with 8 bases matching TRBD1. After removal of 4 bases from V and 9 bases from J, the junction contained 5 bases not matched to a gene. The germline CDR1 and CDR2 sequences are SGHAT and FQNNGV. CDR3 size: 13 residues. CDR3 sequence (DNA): TGTGCCAGCAGCTGGCAGGGGGCTGGTGAGCAGTTCTTC. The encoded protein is CASSWQGAGEQFF.

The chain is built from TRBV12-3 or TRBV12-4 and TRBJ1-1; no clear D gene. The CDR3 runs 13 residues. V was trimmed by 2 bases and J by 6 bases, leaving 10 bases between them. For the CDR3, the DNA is TGTGCCAGCAGTTTACGAGGTGGCGCTGAAGCTTTCTTT. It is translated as CASSLRGGAEAFF.

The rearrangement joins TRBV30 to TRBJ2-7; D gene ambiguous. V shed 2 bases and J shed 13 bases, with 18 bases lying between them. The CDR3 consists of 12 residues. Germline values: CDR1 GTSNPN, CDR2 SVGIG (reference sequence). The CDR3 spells CAWSFSEAESYF. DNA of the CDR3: TGTGCCTGGAGTTTCTCCGAGGCGGAATCTTACTTC.

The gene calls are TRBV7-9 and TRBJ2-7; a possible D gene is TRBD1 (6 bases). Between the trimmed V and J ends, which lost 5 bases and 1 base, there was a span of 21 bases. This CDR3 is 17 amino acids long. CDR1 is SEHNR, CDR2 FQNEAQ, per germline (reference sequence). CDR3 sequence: CASSRNFGGEGSYEQYF. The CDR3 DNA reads TGTGCCAGCAGCCGAAATTTTGGGGGCGAGGGGTCCTACGAGCAGTACTTC.

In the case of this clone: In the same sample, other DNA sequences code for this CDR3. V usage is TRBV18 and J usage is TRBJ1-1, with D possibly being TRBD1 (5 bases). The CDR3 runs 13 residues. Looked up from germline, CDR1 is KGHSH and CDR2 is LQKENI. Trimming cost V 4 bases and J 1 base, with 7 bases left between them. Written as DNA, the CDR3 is TGTGCCAGCTCACAAGACAGGAACACTGAAGCTTTCTTT. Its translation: CASSQDRNTEAFF.

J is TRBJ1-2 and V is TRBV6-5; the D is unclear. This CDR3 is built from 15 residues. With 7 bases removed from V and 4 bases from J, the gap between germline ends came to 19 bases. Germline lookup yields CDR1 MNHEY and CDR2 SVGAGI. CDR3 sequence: CASTTRGGIIYGYTF. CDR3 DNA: TGTGCCAGCACCACACGGGGAGGGATAATCTATGGCTACACCTTC.

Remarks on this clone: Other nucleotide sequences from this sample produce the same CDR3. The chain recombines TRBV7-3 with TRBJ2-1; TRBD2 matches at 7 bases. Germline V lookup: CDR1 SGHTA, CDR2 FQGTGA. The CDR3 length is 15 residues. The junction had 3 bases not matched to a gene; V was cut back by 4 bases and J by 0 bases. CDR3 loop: CASSSSGNSYNEQFF. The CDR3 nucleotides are TGTGCCAGCAGCTCAAGCGGGAACTCCTACAATGAGCAGTTCTTC.

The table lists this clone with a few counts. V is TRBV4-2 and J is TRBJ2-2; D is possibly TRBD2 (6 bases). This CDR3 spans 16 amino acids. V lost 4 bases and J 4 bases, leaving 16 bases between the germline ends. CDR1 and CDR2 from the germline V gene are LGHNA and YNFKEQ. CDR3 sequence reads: CASSRRVIAVTGELFF. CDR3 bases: TGTGCCAGCAGCCGCCGGGTGATAGCGGTCACCGGGGAGCTGTTTTTT.

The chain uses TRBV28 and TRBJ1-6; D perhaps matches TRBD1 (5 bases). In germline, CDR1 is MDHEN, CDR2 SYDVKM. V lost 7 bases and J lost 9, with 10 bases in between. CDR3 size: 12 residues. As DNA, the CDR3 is TGTGCCAGCATGGCAGGGATTTCACCCCTCCACTTT. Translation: CASMAGISPLHF. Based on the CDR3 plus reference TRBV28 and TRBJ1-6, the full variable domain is DVKVTQSSRYLVKRTGEKVFLECVQDMDHENMFWYRQDPGLGLRLIYFSYDVKMKEKGDIPEGYSVSREKKERFSLILESASTNQTSMYLCASMAGISPLHFGNGTRLTVT.

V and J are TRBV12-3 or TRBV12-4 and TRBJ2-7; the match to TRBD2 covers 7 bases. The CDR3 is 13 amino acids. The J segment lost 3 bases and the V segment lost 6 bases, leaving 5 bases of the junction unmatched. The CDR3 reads CASRPGGGYEQYF. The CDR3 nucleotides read TGTGCCAGCAGGCCTGGGGGGGGCTACGAGCAGTACTTC.

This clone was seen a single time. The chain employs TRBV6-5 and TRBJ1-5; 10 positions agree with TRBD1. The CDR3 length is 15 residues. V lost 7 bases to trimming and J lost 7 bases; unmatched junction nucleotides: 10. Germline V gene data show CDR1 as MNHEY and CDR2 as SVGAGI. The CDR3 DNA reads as TGTGCCAGCAAAGTGGGACAGGGGCGGATGCAGCCCCAGCATTTT. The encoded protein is CASKVGQGRMQPQHF.

The CDR3 coding sequence is TGTGCCAGCAGCTTGGTGCGGTGGGAGCAGTTCTTC. Its protein is CASSLVRWEQFF. V is TRBV5-6 and J is TRBJ2-1; D is uncertain. The germline gives CDR1 SGHDT, CDR2 YYEEEE. The germline V and J ends were trimmed by 0 bases and 10 bases, with 8 bases remaining between them. The CDR3 is made up of 12 amino acids. The full variable domain, in which reference TRBV5-6 and TRBJ2-1 provide the parts outside the CDR3, is DAGVTQSPTHLIKTRGQQVTLRCSPKSGHDTVSWYQQALGQGPQFIFQYYEEEERQRGNFPDRFSGHQFPNYSSELNVNALLLGDSALYLCASSLVRWEQFFGPGTRLTVL.

CDR3 nucleotides: TGTGCCAGCAGTTCGGGGGATGAAAAACTGTTTTTT. It codes for CASSSGDEKLFF. The V gene is TRBV12-3 or TRBV12-4, the J gene TRBJ1-4, with D possibly being TRBD1 (5 bases). The length of the CDR3 is 12 residues. Trimming removed 4 bases from V and 6 bases from J, with 6 bases in between.